The entry below gives a single TCR beta chain sequence along with its context. As yet, its antigen is unknown. Some clones are missing from TCRdb's copy, which holds only in-frame ones; the method was immunoSEQ multiplex PCR. The sample has fewer than 80,000 clones; around 90% are singletons. This sample was included in a study of human versus mouse CDR3 diversity and MHC coevolution. Broader study findings: Clonal inequality was lowest in two of the three human donors.

The V gene's germline CDR1 is SGHTA and CDR2 FQGNSA. The length of the CDR3 is 13 residues. The V gene lost 3 bases and the J gene lost 3 bases, with 7 bases spanning the gap. Naive CD4 T cells, CD45RO-negative and CD62L-positive, were flow-sorted from PBMCs. The clonotype originates from a person between 25 and 70 years old in good health. Source material: naive CD4+ T cells from blood. Subset: CD45RO-negative CD62L-positive naive CD4 T cells. V and J are TRBV7-2 and TRBJ2-3; the D gene is possibly TRBD2 (5 bases). DNA for the CDR3: TGTGCCAGCAGCTTCGGAGGTACAGATACGCAGTATTTT. It translates to CASSFGGTDTQYF.